The sequence of this T cell receptor beta chain was determined in a study of cytotoxic CD8 clonotypes in ibrutinib-treated CLL. Background on the study: Recorded responses included about 25 partial and 2 complete; following median approximately 68 months, approximately 15 stayed remitted and roughly twelve progressed. The authors obtained response samples at a median of about eleven months of treatment, range 6 to 36.

Note on this clone: No antigen is known for it.

Using immunoSEQ multiplex PCR, the repertoire was profiled, and TCRdb retains in-frame clones only, with some absent. The table has more than 50,000 clones, around 52% seen once. The study's findings and limits: Once treatment began, public clonotypes, which were uncommon, contracted or stayed stable.

Germline lookup yields CDR1 MGHDK and CDR2 SYGVNS. The V gene lost 5 bases and the J gene lost 3 bases, with 14 bases spanning the gap. The CDR3 contains 14 residues. The material was PBMCs, obtained after 12 months of ibrutinib treatment. The TCR comes from a human donor with chronic lymphocytic leukemia. The V gene is TRBV25-1, the J gene TRBJ2-7; unclear D gene. DNA of the CDR3: TGTGCCAGCAGTAGGAGTTTACGCGACTACGAGCAGTACTTC. Translated, it gives CASSRSLRDYEQYF.